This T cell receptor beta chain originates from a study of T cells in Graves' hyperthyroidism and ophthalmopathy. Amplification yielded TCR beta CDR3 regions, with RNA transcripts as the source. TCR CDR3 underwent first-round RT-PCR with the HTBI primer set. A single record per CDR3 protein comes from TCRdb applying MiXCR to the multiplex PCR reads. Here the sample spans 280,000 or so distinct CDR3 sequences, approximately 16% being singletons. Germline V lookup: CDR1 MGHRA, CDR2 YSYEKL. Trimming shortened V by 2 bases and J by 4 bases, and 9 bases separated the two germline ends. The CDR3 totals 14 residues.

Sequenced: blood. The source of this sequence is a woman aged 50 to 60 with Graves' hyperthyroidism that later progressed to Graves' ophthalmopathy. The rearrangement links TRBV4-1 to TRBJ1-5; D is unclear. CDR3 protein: CASSQLNNNQPQHF. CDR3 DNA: TGCGCCAGCAGCCAACTGAACAATAATCAGCCCCAGCATTTT.